This TCR beta chain originates from a study of breast tumors, draining lymph nodes, adjacent tissues. Deletions cut 2 bases from V and 5 bases from J, with 19 bases between. There are 15 residues in the CDR3. Looked up from germline, CDR1 is DFQATT and CDR2 is SNEGSKA (reference sequence). Breast cancer patients provided tissue from their axillary draining lymph nodes. One entry per CDR3 protein results from TCRdb running MiXCR on the multiplex PCR reads. The sample consists of about 130,000 distinct CDR3 sequences, around 20% of them appearing once. This clonotype was observed many times. The V call is TRBV20-1, the J call TRBJ2-7; perhaps TRBD2 as D (5 bases). What was sequenced was axillary lymph node tissue. This sequence originates from a female donor with breast cancer. Some clones in this sample may be carry-over from other donors' samples. CDR3 nucleotides: TGCAGTGCTAGATCCGGTCGGGGTACGCCTAACGAGCAGTACTTC. It codes for CSARSGRGTPNEQYF.